This T cell receptor beta chain is from a study of breast tumors, draining lymph nodes, adjacent tissues. After removal of 4 bases from V and 1 base from J, the junction contained 6 bases not matched to a gene. There are 15 residues in the CDR3. Germline CDR1 reads SGHNT; CDR2 reads YYREEE (reference sequence). Only a few counts were recorded for this clonotype. Antigen: not known. Regarding the study as a whole: That most tumor T cells come from lymph nodes remained unproven. Compared with lymph nodes, tumors were less diverse; compared with nontumor tissue, more. Luminal-like breast cancer showed significantly greater tumor-nontumor repertoire similarity than basal-like breast cancer did. Most tumor T cells seemingly derive from lymph node, then expand in tumor.

TCRdb recomputed calls from the multiplex PCR reads with MiXCR, one row per CDR3 protein. This sample has approximately 45,000 distinct CDR3 sequences; under 30% occur once, and the top ten carry roughly 8%. The chain couples TRBV5-4 to TRBJ1-1; the match to TRBD1 covers 8 bases. The TCR was taken from a female donor with breast cancer. Some clones in this sample may be carry-over from other donors' samples. The sample was breast tumor tissue. CDR3 region: CASSPDREANTEAFF. DNA of the CDR3: TGTGCCAGCAGCCCGGACAGGGAGGCGAACACTGAAGCTTTCTTT.